Below are 27 T cell receptor beta chains sequenced from a single sample in a study of blood T cell repertoires in COVID-19. Using immunoSEQ multiplex PCR, the repertoire was profiled, and TCRdb retains in-frame clones only, with some absent. The sample carries 220,000 or so clones, 84% recorded once. The specimen was PBMCs or T cells enriched from blood (not recorded which). These receptor sequences come from a woman between 40 and 55 years old who had recovered from COVID-19.

The rearrangement joins TRBV7-9 to TRBJ2-1; D gene ambiguous. Per the germline V gene, CDR1 is SEHNR and CDR2 is FQNEAQ (reference sequence). The CDR3 loop spans 13 amino acids. V was shortened by 4 bases and J by 7 bases, with 11 bases between the two germline ends. As DNA, the CDR3 is TGTGCCAGCAGCTCAAAGAACTTTAATGAGCAGTTCTTC. Translating gives CASSSKNFNEQFF. Looking up the rest from reference TRBV7-9 and TRBJ2-1 gives the full variable domain: DTGVSQNPRHKITKRGQNVTFRCDPISEHNRLYWYRQTLGQGPEFLTYFQNEAQLEKSRLLSDRFSAERPKGSFSTLEIQRTEQGDSAMYLCASSSKNFNEQFFGPGTRLTVL.

The chain joins TRBV5-8 to TRBJ2-2, with D unclear. Germline CDR1 and CDR2: SGHTS and YDEGEE. V was trimmed by 1 base and J by 2 bases, leaving 6 bases between them. The CDR3 loop spans 14 amino acids. Written as DNA, the CDR3 is TGTGCCAGCAGCTTGCAGCGAAACACCGGGGAGCTGTTTTTT. This translates into CASSLQRNTGELFF.

V gene TRBV4-3 combines with J gene TRBJ2-3; D call uncertain. V lost 0 bases and J 2 bases, leaving 6 bases between the germline ends. Germline CDR1 and CDR2: LGHNA and YSLEER. There are 14 residues in the CDR3. The CDR3 region is CASSQDRLTDTQYF. The CDR3 bases are TGCGCCAGCAGCCAAGATCGACTCACAGATACGCAGTATTTT.

The J gene is TRBJ1-2, the V gene TRBV19; no clear D gene. With 7 bases removed from V and 0 bases from J, the gap between germline ends came to 12 bases. This CDR3 has 14 amino acids. CDR1 is LNHDA, CDR2 SQIVND, per germline (reference sequence). This CDR3 reads CASMPIEANYGYTF. The CDR3 DNA reads as TGTGCCAGTATGCCTATCGAAGCTAACTATGGCTACACCTTC.

V is TRBV3-1 (or the pseudogene TRBV3-2) and J is TRBJ2-5; 12 bases fit TRBD2. J was trimmed by 4 bases and V by 2 bases; bases with no gene match: 5. The CDR3 is 16 residues long. CDR1 and CDR2 (germline): LGHDT, YNNKEL (reference sequence). CDR3 protein: CASSQRASGRVETQYF. The CDR3 DNA follows: TGTGCCAGCAGCCAACGGGCTAGCGGGAGGGTAGAGACCCAGTACTTC.

The chain carries TRBV7-2 and TRBJ2-5; D is undetermined. V lost 1 base to trimming and J lost 1 base, with 13 bases between them. This CDR3 contains 16 residues. Germline values: CDR1 SGHTA, CDR2 FQGNSA. The CDR3 spells CASSLGGGNVQETQYF. The CDR3 coding sequence is TGTGCCAGCAGCTTAGGAGGCGGAAACGTCCAAGAGACCCAGTACTTC.

The CDR3 loop reads CASSTGGGEETQYF. The CDR3 DNA reads as TGTGCCAGCAGTACAGGGGGCGGAGAAGAGACCCAGTACTTC. The genes are TRBV6-5 and TRBJ2-5, with TRBD1 matching 9 bases. J was trimmed by 3 bases and V by 5 bases; bases with no gene match: 4. This CDR3 spans 14 amino acids. The germline CDR1 and CDR2 sequences are MNHEY and SVGAGI.

V and J are TRBV10-3 and TRBJ2-7, with a weak D call TRBD2 (6 bases). Germline loops: CDR1 ENHRY, CDR2 SYGVKD. Trimming left V 3 bases short and J 2 bases short, with 14 bases between. This CDR3 contains 15 residues. CDR3 sequence: CAISDGAGTAYEQYV. The CDR3 DNA follows: TGTGCCATCAGTGACGGGGCGGGAACAGCCTACGAGCAGTACGTC.

This chain connects TRBV5-5 to TRBJ1-6, with TRBD1 as a possible D gene (6 bases). Germline values: CDR1 SGHKS, CDR2 YYEKEE (reference sequence). CDR3 length equals 15 residues. The ends were cut back, 4 bases at V and 8 bases at J, with 16 bases in the middle. For the CDR3, the DNA is TGTGCCAGCAGCACGGACAGTCCCCTAGATTCACCCCTCCACTTT. Protein product: CASSTDSPLDSPLHF.

The chain recombines TRBV28 with TRBJ2-7, with 11 bases aligning to TRBD2. This CDR3 is 16 amino acids long. The ends lost 4 bases at V and 0 bases at J; junction bases unmatched: 5. From germline, CDR1 is MDHEN and CDR2 SYDVKM. The chain's CDR3 is CASSSPGLAVSYEQYF. CDR3 DNA sequence: TGTGCCAGCAGTTCCCCGGGACTAGCGGTCTCCTACGAGCAGTACTTC.

The V and J genes are TRBV11-2 and TRBJ2-7; D gene ambiguous. Germline CDR1 is SGHAT and CDR2 is FQNNGV. Trimming pared 4 bases from V and 2 bases from J, leaving 6 bases between. The CDR3 is 12 residues long. Written as DNA, the CDR3 is TGTGCCAGCAGCTACTCGCCCTACGAGCAGTACTTC. This sequence encodes CASSYSPYEQYF.

The V call is TRBV7-8, the J call TRBJ2-2, with D maybe TRBD2 (6 bases). V lost 2 bases and J 4 bases, leaving 17 bases between the germline ends. The germline V gene encodes CDR1 SGHVS and CDR2 FQNEAQ. The CDR3 length is 17 residues. This CDR3 reads CASSLSFRAAGTGELFF. The CDR3 DNA follows: TGTGCCAGCAGCTTAAGTTTCCGGGCAGCGGGCACCGGGGAGCTGTTTTTT.

The chain joins TRBV5-1 to TRBJ1-3, with D tentatively TRBD1 (5 bases). In germline, CDR1 is SGHRS, CDR2 YFSETQ. This CDR3 is built from 15 residues. V was pared by 4 bases and J by 0 bases, with 11 bases between. The CDR3 DNA reads TGCGCCAGCAGCCAGACAGCCGCCTCTGGAAACACCATATATTTT. This encodes CASSQTAASGNTIYF.

This clone has a single count. CDR3 nucleotide sequence: TGTGCCAGAAGCGTAGGGGGTGAAGCTTTCTTT. Protein product: CARSVGGEAFF. The J gene is TRBJ1-1, the V gene TRBV5-3; a weak D match, TRBD1 (6 bases). TRBV5-3 is sorted into the ORF group, with uncertain function. Trimming took 4 bases from V and 7 from J, leaving 8 bases between them. The CDR3 covers 11 residues.

Turning to this clone: The same CDR3 can be traced to other DNA sequences in this sample. The J gene is TRBJ2-1, the V gene TRBV24-1; maybe TRBD2 (5 bases). Deletions cut 4 bases from V and 0 bases from J, with 12 bases between. The length of the CDR3 is 16 residues. CDR1 and CDR2 from the germline V gene are KGHDR and SFDVKD. This CDR3 is CATSDSSGSSYNEQFF. CDR3 nucleotide sequence: TGTGCCACCAGTGACTCCAGCGGAAGCTCCTACAATGAGCAGTTCTTC.

J is TRBJ2-7 and V is TRBV11-3; 7 bases are shared with TRBD1. The CDR3 runs to 15 residues. Germline loops: CDR1 SGHNT, CDR2 YENEEA. Trimming cost V 0 bases and J 0 bases; bases outside gene matches: 2. CDR3 residues: CASSLDRGNSYEQYF. CDR3 bases: TGTGCCAGCAGCTTAGACAGGGGGAACTCCTACGAGCAGTACTTC.

The chain uses TRBV3-1 (or the pseudogene TRBV3-2) and TRBJ1-1; perhaps TRBD1 as D (6 bases). V lost 0 bases and J 7 bases, leaving 12 bases between the germline ends. CDR1 is LGHDT, CDR2 YNNKEL, per germline (reference sequence). The CDR3 is 14 residues long. The CDR3 coding sequence is TGTGCCAGCAGCCAAGATTTGTGGACAGTTGAAGCTTTCTTT. This gives the protein CASSQDLWTVEAFF.

The chain recombines TRBV15 with TRBJ1-2; tentatively, D is TRBD1 (5 bases). The germline V and J ends were trimmed by 1 base and 3 bases, with 9 bases remaining between them. CDR1 is LNHNV and CDR2 is YYDKDF in the germline V gene (reference sequence). This CDR3 region has 14 residues. The CDR3 region is CATSRAGWDYGYTF. Written as DNA, the CDR3 is TGTGCCACCAGCAGAGCAGGGTGGGACTATGGCTACACCTTC.

This chain connects TRBV5-3 to TRBJ2-2; 8 nucleotides agree with TRBD2. TRBV5-3 belongs to the ORF category, with a function that is uncertain. V lost 4 bases to trimming and J lost 1 base; unmatched junction nucleotides: 12. The CDR3 is 18 residues long. DNA of the CDR3: TGTGCCAGAAGCCCAACCCCCTTAGCGGGGATGAACACCGGGGAGCTGTTTTTT. Translated, it gives CARSPTPLAGMNTGELFF.

The J gene is TRBJ1-4, the V gene TRBV27, with 10 bases aligning to TRBD1. The CDR3 has 15 residues. CDR1 MNHEY and CDR2 SMNVEV come from the germline V gene (reference sequence). The J segment lost 8 bases and the V segment lost 8 bases, leaving 11 bases of the junction unmatched. DNA for the CDR3: TGTGCCAGCTCAGGGTTGGGACAGGGGCCCGAAAAACTGTTTTTT. Its protein is CASSGLGQGPEKLFF.

V gene TRBV14 combines with J gene TRBJ2-1; 12 bases align to TRBD2. Trimming cost V 3 bases and J 0 bases; bases outside gene matches: 9. CDR1 is SGHDN and CDR2 is FVKESK in the germline V gene. This CDR3 contains 19 residues. The CDR3 protein is CASSHPRASGRASYNEQFF. The CDR3 nucleotides read TGTGCCAGCAGCCATCCGAGGGCTAGCGGGAGGGCCTCCTACAATGAGCAGTTCTTC.

The rearrangement joins TRBV21-1 to TRBJ2-2; TRBD2, the table's D call, was not compared with the DNA. TRBV21-1 is given as a pseudogene. This CDR3 region has 18 residues. The CDR3 region has the DNA TGTGCCAGCAGCCTCTGGGGGAAGGGACTAACGAACACCGGGGAGCTGTTTTTT. It is translated as CASSLWGKGLTNTGELFF.

The chain carries TRBV7-3 and TRBJ2-1; the D gene is possibly TRBD1 (5 bases). V shed 5 bases and J shed 5 bases, with 22 bases lying between them. CDR1 and CDR2 from the germline V gene are SGHTA and FQGTGA. This CDR3 has 17 residues. The CDR3 DNA follows: TGTGCCAGCAGCCTGTACTCCTCAGGGATCGGCAACAATGAGCAGTTCTTC. It specifies CASSLYSSGIGNNEQFF.

This clone was seen a single time. The chain combines TRBV25-1 with TRBJ2-2, with D possibly TRBD2 on 5 matching bases. The CDR3 length is 18 residues. Germline V gene lookup returns CDR1 MGHDK and CDR2 SYGVNS. The V end lost 2 bases, the J end lost 1 base, and 17 bases lay between the germline ends. The CDR3 reads CASSEPQPRGGNTGELFF. CDR3 bases: TGTGCCAGCAGTGAACCCCAACCCCGGGGTGGGAACACCGGGGAGCTGTTTTTT.

The chain employs TRBV19 and TRBJ2-2; tentatively, D is TRBD2 (6 bases). From germline, CDR1 is LNHDA and CDR2 SQIVND (reference sequence). V was trimmed by 0 bases and J by 0 bases, leaving 11 bases between them. The CDR3 runs 17 residues. The CDR3 is CASSIDLWGANTGELFF. CDR3 bases: TGTGCCAGTAGTATAGATCTATGGGGGGCGAACACCGGGGAGCTGTTTTTT.

This clone was recorded once. The chain employs TRBV6-5 and TRBJ2-1; 12 bases line up with TRBD1. Germline V lookup: CDR1 MNHEY, CDR2 SVGAGI. The CDR3 consists of 15 residues. V dropped 7 bases and J dropped 9; count of bases not matched to a gene: 10. CDR3 sequence reads: CASKNQGQGAGEQFF. CDR3 coding DNA: TGTGCCAGCAAGAACCAGGGACAGGGGGCAGGTGAGCAGTTCTTC.

This chain uses TRBV3-1 (or the pseudogene TRBV3-2) with TRBJ1-5; a possible D gene is TRBD1 (5 bases). Germline CDR1 is LGHDT and CDR2 is YNNKEL (reference sequence). The CDR3 is 14 residues long. V shed 6 bases and J shed 6 bases, with 15 bases lying between them. CDR3 loop: CASRRRGLGQPQHF. The DNA for the CDR3 is TGTGCCAGCAGGCGGCGGGGGTTGGGTCAGCCCCAGCATTTT.